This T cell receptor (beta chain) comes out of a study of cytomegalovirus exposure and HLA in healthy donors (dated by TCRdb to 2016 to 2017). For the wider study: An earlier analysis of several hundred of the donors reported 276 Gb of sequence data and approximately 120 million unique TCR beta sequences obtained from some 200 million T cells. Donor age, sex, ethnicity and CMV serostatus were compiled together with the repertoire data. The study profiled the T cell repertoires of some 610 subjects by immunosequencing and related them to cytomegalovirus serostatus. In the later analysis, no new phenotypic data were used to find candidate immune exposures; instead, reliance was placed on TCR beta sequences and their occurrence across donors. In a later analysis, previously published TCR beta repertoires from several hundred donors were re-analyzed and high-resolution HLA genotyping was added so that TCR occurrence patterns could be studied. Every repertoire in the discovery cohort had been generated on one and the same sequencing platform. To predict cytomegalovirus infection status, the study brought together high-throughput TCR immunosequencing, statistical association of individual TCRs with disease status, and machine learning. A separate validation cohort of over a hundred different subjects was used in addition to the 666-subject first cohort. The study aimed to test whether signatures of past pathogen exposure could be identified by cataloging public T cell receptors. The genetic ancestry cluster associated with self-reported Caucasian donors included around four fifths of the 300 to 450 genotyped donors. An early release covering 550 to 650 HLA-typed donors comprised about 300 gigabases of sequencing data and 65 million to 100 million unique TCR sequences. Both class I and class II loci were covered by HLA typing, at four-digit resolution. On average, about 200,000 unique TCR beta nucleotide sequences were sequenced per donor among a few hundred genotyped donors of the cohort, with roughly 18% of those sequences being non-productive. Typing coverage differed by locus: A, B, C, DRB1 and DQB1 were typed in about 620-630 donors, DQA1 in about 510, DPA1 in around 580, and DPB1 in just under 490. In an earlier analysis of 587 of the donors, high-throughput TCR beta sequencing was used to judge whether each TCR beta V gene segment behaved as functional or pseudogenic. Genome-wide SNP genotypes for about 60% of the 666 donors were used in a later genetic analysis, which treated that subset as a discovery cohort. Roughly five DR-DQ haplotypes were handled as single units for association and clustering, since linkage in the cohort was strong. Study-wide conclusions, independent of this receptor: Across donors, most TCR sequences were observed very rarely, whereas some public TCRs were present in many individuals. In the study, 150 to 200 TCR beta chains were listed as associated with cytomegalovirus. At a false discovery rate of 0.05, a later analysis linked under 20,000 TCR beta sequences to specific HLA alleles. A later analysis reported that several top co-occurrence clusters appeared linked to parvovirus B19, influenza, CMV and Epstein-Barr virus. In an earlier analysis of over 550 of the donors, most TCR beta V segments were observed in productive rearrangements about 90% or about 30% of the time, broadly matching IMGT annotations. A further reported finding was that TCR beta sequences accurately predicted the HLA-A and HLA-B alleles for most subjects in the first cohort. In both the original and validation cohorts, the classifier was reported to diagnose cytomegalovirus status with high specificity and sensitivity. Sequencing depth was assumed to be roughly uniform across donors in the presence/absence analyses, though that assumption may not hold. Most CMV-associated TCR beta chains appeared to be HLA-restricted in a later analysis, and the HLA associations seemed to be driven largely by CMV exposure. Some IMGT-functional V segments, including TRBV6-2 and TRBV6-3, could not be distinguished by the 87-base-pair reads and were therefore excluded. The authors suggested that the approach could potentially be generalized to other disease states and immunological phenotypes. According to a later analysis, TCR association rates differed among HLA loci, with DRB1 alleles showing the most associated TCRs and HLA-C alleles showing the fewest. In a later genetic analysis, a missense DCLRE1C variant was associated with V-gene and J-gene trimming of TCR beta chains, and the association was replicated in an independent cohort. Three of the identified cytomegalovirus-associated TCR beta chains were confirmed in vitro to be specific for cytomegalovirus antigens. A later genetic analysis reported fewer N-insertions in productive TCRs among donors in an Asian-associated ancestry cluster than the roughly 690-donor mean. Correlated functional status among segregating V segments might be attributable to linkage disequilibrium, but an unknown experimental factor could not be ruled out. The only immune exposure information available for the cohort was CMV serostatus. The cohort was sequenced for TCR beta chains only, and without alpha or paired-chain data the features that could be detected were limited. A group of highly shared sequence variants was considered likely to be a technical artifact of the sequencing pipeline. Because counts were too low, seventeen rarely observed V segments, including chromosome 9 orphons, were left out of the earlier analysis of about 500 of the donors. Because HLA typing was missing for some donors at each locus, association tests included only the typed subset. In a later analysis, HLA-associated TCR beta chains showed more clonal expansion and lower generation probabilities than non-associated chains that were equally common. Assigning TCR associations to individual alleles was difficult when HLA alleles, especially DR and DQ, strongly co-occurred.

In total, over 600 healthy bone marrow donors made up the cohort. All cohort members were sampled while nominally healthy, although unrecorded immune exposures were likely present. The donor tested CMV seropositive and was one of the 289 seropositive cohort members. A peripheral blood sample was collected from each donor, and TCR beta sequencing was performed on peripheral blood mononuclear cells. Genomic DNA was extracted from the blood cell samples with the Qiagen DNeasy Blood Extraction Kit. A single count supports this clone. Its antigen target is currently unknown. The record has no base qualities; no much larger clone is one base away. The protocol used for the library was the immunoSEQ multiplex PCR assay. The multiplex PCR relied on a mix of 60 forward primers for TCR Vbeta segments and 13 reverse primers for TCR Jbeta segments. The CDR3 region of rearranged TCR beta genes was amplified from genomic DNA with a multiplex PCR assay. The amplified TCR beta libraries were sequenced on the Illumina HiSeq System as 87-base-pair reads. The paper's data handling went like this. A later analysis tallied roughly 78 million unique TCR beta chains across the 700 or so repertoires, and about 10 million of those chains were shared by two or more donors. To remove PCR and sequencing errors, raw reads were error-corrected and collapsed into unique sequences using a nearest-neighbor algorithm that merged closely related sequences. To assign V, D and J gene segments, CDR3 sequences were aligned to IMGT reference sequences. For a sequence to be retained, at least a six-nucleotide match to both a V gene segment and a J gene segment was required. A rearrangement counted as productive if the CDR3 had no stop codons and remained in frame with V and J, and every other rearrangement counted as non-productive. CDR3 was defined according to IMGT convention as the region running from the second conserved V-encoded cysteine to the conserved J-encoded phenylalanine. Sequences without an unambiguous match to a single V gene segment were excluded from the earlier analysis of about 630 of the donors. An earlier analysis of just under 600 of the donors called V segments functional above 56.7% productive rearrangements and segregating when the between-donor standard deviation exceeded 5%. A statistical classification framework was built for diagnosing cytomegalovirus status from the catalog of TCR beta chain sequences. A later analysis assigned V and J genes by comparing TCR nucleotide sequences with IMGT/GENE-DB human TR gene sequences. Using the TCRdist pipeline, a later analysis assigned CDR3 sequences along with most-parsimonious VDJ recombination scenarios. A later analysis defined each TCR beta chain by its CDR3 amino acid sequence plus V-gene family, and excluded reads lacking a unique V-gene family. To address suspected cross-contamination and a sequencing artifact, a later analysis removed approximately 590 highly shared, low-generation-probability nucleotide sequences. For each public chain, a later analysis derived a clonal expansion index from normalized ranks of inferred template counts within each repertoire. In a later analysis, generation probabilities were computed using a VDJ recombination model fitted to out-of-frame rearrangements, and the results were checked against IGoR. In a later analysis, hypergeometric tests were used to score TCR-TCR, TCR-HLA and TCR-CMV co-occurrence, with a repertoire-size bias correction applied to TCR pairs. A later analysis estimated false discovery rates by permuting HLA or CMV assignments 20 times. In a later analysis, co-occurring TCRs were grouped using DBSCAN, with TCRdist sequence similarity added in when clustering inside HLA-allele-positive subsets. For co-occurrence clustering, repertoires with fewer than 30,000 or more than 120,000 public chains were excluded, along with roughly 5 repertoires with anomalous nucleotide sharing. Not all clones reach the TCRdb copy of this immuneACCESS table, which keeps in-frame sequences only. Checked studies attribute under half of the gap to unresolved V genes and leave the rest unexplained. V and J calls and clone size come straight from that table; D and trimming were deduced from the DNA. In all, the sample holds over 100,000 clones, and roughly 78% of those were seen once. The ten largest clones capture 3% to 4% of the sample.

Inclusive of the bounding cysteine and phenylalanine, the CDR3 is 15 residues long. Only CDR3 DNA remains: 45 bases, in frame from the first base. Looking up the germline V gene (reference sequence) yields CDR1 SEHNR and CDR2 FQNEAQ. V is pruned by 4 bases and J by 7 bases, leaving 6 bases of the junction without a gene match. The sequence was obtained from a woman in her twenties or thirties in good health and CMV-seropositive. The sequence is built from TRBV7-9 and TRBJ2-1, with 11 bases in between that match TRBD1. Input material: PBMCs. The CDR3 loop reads CASSWGQGVSNEQFF. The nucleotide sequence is TGTGCCAGCAGCTGGGGACAGGGGGTTTCGAATGAGCAGTTCTTC.